Listed below are T cell receptor beta chains from one sample, sequenced in a study of T cell repertoires in aging, cancer and after chemotherapy. TCRdb re-derived calls from the multiplex PCR reads in MiXCR, one entry per CDR3 protein. The data contain thousands of distinct CDR3 sequences, 35% to 55% of them singletons. Sequencing was carried out using blood. The receptors stem from a human donor with a blood cancer. The CDR3 runs from the conserved cysteine through the conserved F or W. A D gene is named only where the DNA matches it firmly. The size entry is marked missing in some rows and otherwise reads once, few, many or a size class.

j_call | v_call | d_call | clone_size | cdr3_aa | cdr3_nt
TRBJ1-2 | TRBV12-3/TRBV12-4 | TRBD1 | NA | CASRMDRAYGYTF | TGTGCCAGCAGAATGGACAGGGCCTATGGCTACACCTTC
TRBJ2-3 | TRBV5-5 | TRBD2 | NA | CASSPGWEGVDTQYF | TGTGCCAGCAGCCCGGGCTGGGAGGGAGTGGATACGCAGTATTTT
TRBJ2-1 | TRBV30 | NA | few | CAWSTTEQFF | TGTGCCTGGAGTACGACTGAGCAGTTCTTC
TRBJ2-1 | TRBV18 | NA | NA | CASSPTQTPYNEQFF | TGTGCCAGCTCACCAACTCAGACTCCCTACAATGAGCAGTTCTTC
TRBJ1-2 | TRBV5-3 | NA | few | CASSEISRYTKGYTF | TGTGCCAGCAGCGAAATAAGCCGGTATACAAAAGGCTACACCTTC
TRBJ1-2 | TRBV5-6 | NA | NA | CASSQQVSYGYTF | TGTGCCAGCAGCCAACAGGTTTCCTATGGCTACACCTTC
TRBJ1-1 | TRBV20-1 | NA | NA | CSARSGRTMNTEAFF | TGCAGTGCTAGATCCGGACGGACAATGAACACTGAAGCTTTCTTT
TRBJ1-5 | TRBV27 | TRBD1 | NA | CASSLNRGTGGNQPQHF | TGTGCCAGCAGTTTAAACAGGGGGACAGGGGGCAATCAGCCCCAGCATTTT
TRBJ1-4 | TRBV7-2 | NA | NA | CASKQYSNEKLFF | TGTGCCAGCAAGCAGTATTCTAATGAAAAACTGTTTTTT
TRBJ1-2 | TRBV6-1 | NA | few | CASSDQAGGPYGYTF | TGTGCCAGCAGTGACCAAGCTGGGGGGCCCTATGGCTACACCTTC
TRBJ2-3 | TRBV6-2/TRBV6-3 | TRBD1 | NA | CASRTTGGSDTQYF | TGTGCCAGCAGGACTACAGGGGGCTCAGATACGCAGTATTTT
TRBJ2-3 | TRBV18 | TRBD2 | NA | CASSPRTSVSTDTQYF | TGTGCCAGCTCACCTCGGACTAGCGTTAGCACAGATACGCAGTATTTT
TRBJ2-7 | TRBV12-3/TRBV12-4 | NA | NA | CASSSTWMGSYEQYF | TGTGCCAGCAGTTCCACATGGATGGGTTCCTACGAGCAGTACTTC
TRBJ1-3 | TRBV5-4 | NA | NA | CASSYQGLSGNTIYF | TGTGCCAGCAGCTACCAGGGACTCTCTGGAAACACCATATATTTT
TRBJ1-3 | TRBV5-4 | NA | few | CASRGAGNTIYF | TGTGCCAGCAGGGGGGCTGGAAACACCATATATTTT
TRBJ2-7 | TRBV7-9 | NA | NA | CASSYSGEQYF | TGTGCCAGCAGTTACAGTGGCGAGCAGTACTTC
TRBJ1-5 | TRBV18 | NA | NA | CASSPQRNSNQPQHF | TGTGCCAGCTCACCGCAGAGAAATAGCAATCAGCCCCAGCATTTT